A single sample gave rise to the 14 T cell receptor beta chains below, sequenced in a study of PD-L1 blockade in urothelial cancer. Profiling relied on immunoSEQ multiplex PCR, and the TCRdb table lists in-frame clones only, not all of them. The sample lists roughly 52,000 clones, 75% to 90% occurring once. The time point: pretreatment peripheral blood. Sequenced here: PBMCs, sampled around atezolizumab (anti-PD-L1) treatment. The receptors derive from a man over 45 with urothelial cancer.

CDR3 amino acids: CASSLGTSGRETQYF. Here the CDR3 DNA reads TGTGCCAGCAGCTTGGGGACTAGCGGGAGAGAGACCCAGTACTTC. The rearrangement links TRBV5-8 to TRBJ2-5; 13 bases are shared with TRBD2. CDR1 is SGHTS, CDR2 YDEGEE, per germline. This CDR3 contains 15 residues. With 0 bases clipped from V and 4 bases from J, the junction kept 0 bases outside the gene matches. Combining the CDR3 with reference TRBV5-8 and TRBJ2-5 gives the whole variable domain EAGVTQSPTHLIKTRGQQATLRCSPISGHTSVYWYQQALGLGLQFLLWYDEGEERNRGNFPPRFSGRQFPNYSSELNVNALELEDSALYLCASSLGTSGRETQYFGPGTRLLVL.

This clone was seen only once. In nucleotides, the CDR3 is TGTGCCAGCAAGTTGGGTTCCGGGGCTGGGGCCAACGTCCTGACTTTC. Translation: CASKLGSGAGANVLTF. V and J are TRBV6-6 and TRBJ2-6; the D gene is possibly TRBD2 (5 bases). This CDR3 contains 16 residues. Germline CDR1 MNHNY, CDR2 SVGAGI (reference sequence). V lost 7 bases, J lost 2 bases, and 15 bases lay in between.

The CDR3 loop is CASSSYTGRGAKNIQYF. The CDR3 region has the DNA TGTGCCAGCAGTTCATATACAGGGAGGGGAGCCAAAAACATTCAGTACTTC. The rearrangement links TRBV28 to TRBJ2-4; D is possibly TRBD2 (7 bases). CDR1 and CDR2 (germline): MDHEN, SYDVKM. The CDR3 length is 17 residues. Trimming cost V 4 bases and J 0 bases, with 16 bases left between them.

The chain has TRBV10-3 and TRBJ2-1; tentative D call: TRBD2 (5 bases). Per the germline V gene, CDR1 is ENHRY and CDR2 is SYGVKD. CDR3 length equals 17 residues. V was clipped by 2 bases and J by 4 bases, with 18 bases between them. The CDR3 bases are TGTGCCATCAGTGAGACACTCGACGGGGTAGAGTACAATGAGCAGTTCTTC. Amino acid sequence: CAISETLDGVEYNEQFF.

This rearrangement joins TRBV5-1 to TRBJ1-6; possible D gene TRBD1, 6 bases. Germline V lookup: CDR1 SGHRS, CDR2 YFSETQ. The V gene lost 0 bases and the J gene lost 3 bases, with 10 bases spanning the gap. The CDR3 is 16 residues long. As DNA, the CDR3 is TGCGCCAGCAGCTTGGCGGGGACACACTATAATTCACCCCTCCACTTT. It is translated as CASSLAGTHYNSPLHF.

This clone was observed a few times. The genes are TRBV11-2 and TRBJ1-3; D is unclear. The CDR3 length is 13 residues. Trimming cost V 1 base and J 4 bases, with 5 bases left between them. The V gene's germline CDR1 is SGHAT and CDR2 FQNNGV. Written as DNA, the CDR3 is TGTGCCAGCAGCTTAGGGGCCGGAAACACCATATATTTT. This sequence encodes CASSLGAGNTIYF. The full variable domain, completed using reference TRBV11-2 and TRBJ1-3, is EAGVAQSPRYKIIEKRQSVAFWCNPISGHATLYWYQQILGQGPKLLIQFQNNGVVDDSQLPKDRFSAERLKGVDSTLKIQPAKLEDSAVYLCASSLGAGNTIYFGEGSWLTVV.

This clone was found once. The CDR3 bases are TGTGCCAGCCGCCCGGGGCGGGAGTCCACCCCCCGGCCCCAGCATTTT. Translating it yields CASRPGRESTPRPQHF. The chain has TRBV19 and TRBJ1-5, with D possibly TRBD1 on 5 matching bases. V gave up 9 bases and J gave up 9 bases, with 27 bases separating them. Germline assignment: CDR1 LNHDA and CDR2 SQIVND (reference sequence). The CDR3 has 16 amino acids.

The chain recombines TRBV2 with TRBJ2-7, with D possibly being TRBD2 (5 bases). The CDR3 has 14 residues. Trimming shortened V by 6 bases and J by 5 bases, and 17 bases separated the two germline ends. Per the germline V gene, CDR1 is SNHLY and CDR2 is FYNNEI. The CDR3 reads CASRKDPGTNEQYF. For the CDR3, the DNA is TGTGCCAGCAGGAAGGACCCGGGAACCAACGAGCAGTACTTC. Drawing the rest from reference TRBV2 and TRBJ2-7, the complete variable domain is EPEVTQTPSHQVTQMGQEVILRCVPISNHLYFYWYRQILGQKVEFLVSFYNNEISEKSEIFDDQFSVERPDGSNFTLKIRSTKLEDSAMYFCASRKDPGTNEQYFGPGTRLTVT.

The rearrangement links TRBV28 to TRBJ1-5, with D uncertain. CDR3 size: 11 residues. V was shortened by 9 bases and J by 3 bases, with 6 bases between the two germline ends. Germline-derived CDR1 and CDR2 are MDHEN and SYDVKM. In nucleotides, the CDR3 is TGTGCCAGTTCCCACAATCAGCCCCAGCATTTT. It encodes CASSHNQPQHF.

This clone was detected only a few times. The chain uses TRBV19 and TRBJ2-1, with 8 nucleotides matching TRBD2. This CDR3 is 14 amino acids long. CDR1 LNHDA and CDR2 SQIVND come from the germline V gene (reference sequence). V was clipped by 1 base and J by 7 bases; unmatched bases: 3. CDR3 sequence: CASSIGGGSNEQFF. DNA for the CDR3: TGTGCCAGTAGTATAGGCGGGGGGAGTAATGAGCAGTTCTTC.

This rearrangement joins TRBV19 to TRBJ2-7; TRBD1 might be the D (5 bases). The CDR3 runs 13 residues. CDR1 and CDR2 from the germline V gene are LNHDA and SQIVND (reference sequence). V was pared by 1 base and J by 3 bases, with 7 bases between. The CDR3 DNA reads TGTGCCAGTAGTATAGGACAGAGCTACGAGCAGTACTTC. It codes for CASSIGQSYEQYF.

This clone was observed a handful of times. This chain joins TRBV2 and TRBJ1-5, with D possibly being TRBD1 (6 bases). CDR3 length: 16 amino acids. The germline V gene has CDR1 SNHLY and CDR2 FYNNEI. V gave up 3 bases and J gave up 0 bases, with 12 bases separating them. CDR3 region: CASSDRQVYSNQPQHF. The DNA of the CDR3 is TGTGCCAGCAGTGATCGACAGGTCTATAGCAATCAGCCCCAGCATTTT. The complete variable domain, with remaining parts taken from reference TRBV2 and TRBJ1-5, reads EPEVTQTPSHQVTQMGQEVILRCVPISNHLYFYWYRQILGQKVEFLVSFYNNEISEKSEIFDDQFSVERPDGSNFTLKIRSTKLEDSAMYFCASSDRQVYSNQPQHFGDGTRLSIL.

The V gene is TRBV5-6, the J gene TRBJ2-7; D is possibly TRBD1 (6 bases). This CDR3 comprises 16 residues. V was pared by 3 bases and J by 0 bases, with 16 bases between. Germline-derived CDR1 and CDR2 are SGHDT and YYEEEE. The CDR3 loop is CASSYYLQGSSYEQYF. The CDR3 nucleotides read TGTGCCAGCAGCTATTACCTGCAGGGGAGCTCCTACGAGCAGTACTTC. Full variable domain (outside the CDR3, taken from reference TRBV5-6 and TRBJ2-7): DAGVTQSPTHLIKTRGQQVTLRCSPKSGHDTVSWYQQALGQGPQFIFQYYEEEERQRGNFPDRFSGHQFPNYSSELNVNALLLGDSALYLCASSYYLQGSSYEQYFGPGTRLTVT.

The chain carries TRBV7-9 and TRBJ2-2; 8 positions agree with TRBD1. V trimming: 1 base; J trimming: 3 bases; junction bases outside the gene matches: 4. Per the germline V gene, CDR1 is SEHNR and CDR2 is FQNEAQ (reference sequence). This CDR3 is built from 16 residues. CDR3 bases: TGTGCCAGCAGCTTAGAAGGACAGGGCTACACCGGGGAGCTGTTTTTT. This codes for CASSLEGQGYTGELFF.